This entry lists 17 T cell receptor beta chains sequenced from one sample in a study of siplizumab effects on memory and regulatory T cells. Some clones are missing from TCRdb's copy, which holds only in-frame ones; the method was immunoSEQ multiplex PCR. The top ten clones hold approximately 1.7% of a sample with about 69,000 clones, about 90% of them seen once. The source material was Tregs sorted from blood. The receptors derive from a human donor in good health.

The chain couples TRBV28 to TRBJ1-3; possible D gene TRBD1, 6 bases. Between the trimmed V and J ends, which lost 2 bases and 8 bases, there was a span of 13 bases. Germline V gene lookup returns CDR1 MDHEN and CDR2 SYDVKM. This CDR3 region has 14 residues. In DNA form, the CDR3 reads TGTGCCAGCAGTTTAAGGGTACAGGGAGACACCATATATTTT. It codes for CASSLRVQGDTIYF. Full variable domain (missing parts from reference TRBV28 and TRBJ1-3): DVKVTQSSRYLVKRTGEKVFLECVQDMDHENMFWYRQDPGLGLRLIYFSYDVKMKEKGDIPEGYSVSREKKERFSLILESASTNQTSMYLCASSLRVQGDTIYFGEGSWLTVV.

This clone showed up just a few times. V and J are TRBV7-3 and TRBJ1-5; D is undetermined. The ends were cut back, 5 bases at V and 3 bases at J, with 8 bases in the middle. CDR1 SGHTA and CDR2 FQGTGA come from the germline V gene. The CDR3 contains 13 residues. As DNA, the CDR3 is TGTGCCAGCAGCCGTGATCTCAATCAGCCCCAGCATTTT. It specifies CASSRDLNQPQHF.

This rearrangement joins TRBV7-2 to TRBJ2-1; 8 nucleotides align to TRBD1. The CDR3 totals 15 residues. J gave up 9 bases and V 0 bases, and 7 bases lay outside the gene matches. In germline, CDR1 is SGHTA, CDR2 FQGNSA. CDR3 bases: TGTGCCAGCAGCTTAGCGACTGGACAGGGCGGTGAGCAGTTCTTC. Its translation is CASSLATGQGGEQFF.

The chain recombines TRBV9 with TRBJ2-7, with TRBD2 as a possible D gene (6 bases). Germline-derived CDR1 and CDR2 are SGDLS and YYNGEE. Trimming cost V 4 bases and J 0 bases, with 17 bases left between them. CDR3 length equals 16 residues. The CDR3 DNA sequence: TGTGCCAGCAGCCGTTTTTGGGACTCCTCCTCCTACGAGCAGTACTTC. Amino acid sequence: CASSRFWDSSSYEQYF.

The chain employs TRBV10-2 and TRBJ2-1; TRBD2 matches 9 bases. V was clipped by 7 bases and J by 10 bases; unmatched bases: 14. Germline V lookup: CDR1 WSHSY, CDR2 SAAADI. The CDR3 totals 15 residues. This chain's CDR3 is CASTITSGSRIEQFF. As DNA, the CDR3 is TGCGCCAGCACAATTACTAGCGGGTCTCGTATCGAGCAGTTCTTC.

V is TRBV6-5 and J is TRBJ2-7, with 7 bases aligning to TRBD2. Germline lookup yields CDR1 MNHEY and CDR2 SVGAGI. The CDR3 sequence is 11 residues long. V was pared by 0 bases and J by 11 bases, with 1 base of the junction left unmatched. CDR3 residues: CASSYSGTKYF. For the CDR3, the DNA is TGTGCCAGCAGTTACTCGGGGACTAAGTACTTC.

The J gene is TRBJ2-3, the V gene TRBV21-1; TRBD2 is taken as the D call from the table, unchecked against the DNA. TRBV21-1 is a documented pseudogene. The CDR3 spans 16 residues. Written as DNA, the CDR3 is TGTGCCAGCAGCAAAGTCAGTAGAAAGGGAGCAGATACGCAGTATTTT. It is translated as CASSKVSRKGADTQYF.

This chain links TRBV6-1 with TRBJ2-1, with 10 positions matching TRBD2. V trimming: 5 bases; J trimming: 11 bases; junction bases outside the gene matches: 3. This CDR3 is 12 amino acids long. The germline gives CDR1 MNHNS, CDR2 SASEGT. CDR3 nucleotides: TGTGCCAGCAGTCCTAGCGGGAGACAGCAGTTCTTC. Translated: CASSPSGRQQFF.

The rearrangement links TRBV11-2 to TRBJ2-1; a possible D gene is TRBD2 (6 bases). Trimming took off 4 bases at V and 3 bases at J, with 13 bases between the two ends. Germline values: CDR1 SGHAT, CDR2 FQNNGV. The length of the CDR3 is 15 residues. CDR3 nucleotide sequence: TGTGCCAGCAGCTCGGAGGGTGGGTACTACAATGAGCAGTTCTTC. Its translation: CASSSEGGYYNEQFF.

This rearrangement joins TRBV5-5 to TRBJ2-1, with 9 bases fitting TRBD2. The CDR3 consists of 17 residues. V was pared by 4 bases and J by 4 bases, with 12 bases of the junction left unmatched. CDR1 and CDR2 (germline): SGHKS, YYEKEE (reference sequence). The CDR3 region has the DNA TGTGCCAGCAGCACCCGACGACTAGCGGTTGCTTACAATGAGCAGTTCTTC. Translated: CASSTRRLAVAYNEQFF.

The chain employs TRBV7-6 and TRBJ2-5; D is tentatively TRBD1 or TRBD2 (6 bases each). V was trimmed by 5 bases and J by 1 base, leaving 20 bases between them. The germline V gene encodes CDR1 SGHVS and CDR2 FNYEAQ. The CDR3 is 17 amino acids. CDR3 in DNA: TGTGCCAGCAGCAACCCACTGGGGGGCTGGGTCCAAGAGACCCAGTACTTC. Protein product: CASSNPLGGWVQETQYF. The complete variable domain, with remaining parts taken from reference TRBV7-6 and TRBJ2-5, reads GAGVSQSPRYKVTKRGQDVALRCDPISGHVSLYWYRQALGQGPEFLTYFNYEAQQDKSGLPNDRFSAERPEGSISTLTIQRTEQRDSAMYRCASSNPLGGWVQETQYFGPGTRLLVL.

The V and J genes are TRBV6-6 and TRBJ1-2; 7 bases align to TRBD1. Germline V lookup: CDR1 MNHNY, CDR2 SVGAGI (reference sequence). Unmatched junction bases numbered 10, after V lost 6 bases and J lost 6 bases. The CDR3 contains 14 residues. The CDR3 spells CASRKQGSSDGYTF. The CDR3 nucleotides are TGTGCCAGCAGAAAACAGGGGTCGTCCGATGGCTACACCTTC.

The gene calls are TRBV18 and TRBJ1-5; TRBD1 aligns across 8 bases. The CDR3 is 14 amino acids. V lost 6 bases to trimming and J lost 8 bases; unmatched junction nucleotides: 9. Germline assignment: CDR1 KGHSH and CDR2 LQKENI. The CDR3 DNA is TGTGCCAGCTCTCGGACAGGGTCCGGGGAGCCCCAGCATTTT. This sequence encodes CASSRTGSGEPQHF.

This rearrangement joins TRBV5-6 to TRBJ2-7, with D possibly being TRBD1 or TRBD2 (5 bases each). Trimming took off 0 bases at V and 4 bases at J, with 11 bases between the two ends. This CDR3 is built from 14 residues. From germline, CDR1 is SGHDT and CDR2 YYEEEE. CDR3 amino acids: CASSLAAGTYEQYF. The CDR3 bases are TGTGCCAGCAGCTTGGCGGCAGGGACGTACGAGCAGTACTTC.

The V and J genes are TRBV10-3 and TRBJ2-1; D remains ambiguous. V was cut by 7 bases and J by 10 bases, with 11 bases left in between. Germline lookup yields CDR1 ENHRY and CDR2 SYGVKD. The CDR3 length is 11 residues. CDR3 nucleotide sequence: TGTGCCATCAATCCCCGACGAGAGCAGTTCTTC. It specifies CAINPRREQFF.

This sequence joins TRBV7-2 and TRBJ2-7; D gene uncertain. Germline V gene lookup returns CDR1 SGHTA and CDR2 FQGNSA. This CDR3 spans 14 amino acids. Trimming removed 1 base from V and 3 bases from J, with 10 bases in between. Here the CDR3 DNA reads TGTGCCAGCAGCTTAGGGGTAGCTGGCTACGAGCAGTACTTC. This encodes CASSLGVAGYEQYF.

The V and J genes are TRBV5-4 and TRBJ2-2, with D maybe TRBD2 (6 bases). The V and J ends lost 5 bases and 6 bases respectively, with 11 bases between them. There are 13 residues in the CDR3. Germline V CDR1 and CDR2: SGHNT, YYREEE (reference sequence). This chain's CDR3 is CASRGREPGELFF. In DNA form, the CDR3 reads TGTGCCAGCAGGGGACGGGAGCCCGGGGAGCTGTTTTTT.